This entry lists 6 T cell receptor beta chains sequenced from one sample in a study of ipilimumab plus nivolumab after autologous stem cell transplantation. Generated by immunoSEQ multiplex PCR, the TCRdb table keeps only in-frame clones and is missing some. This sample yields fewer than 85,000 clones, of which around 80% are seen a single time; around 2% belongs to the top ten. The specimen was PBMCs, collected in a trial of ipilimumab plus nivolumab as post-transplant consolidation. The receptors derive from a male donor with diffuse large B-cell lymphoma.

The chain joins TRBV6-6 to TRBJ2-7; 7 bases agree with TRBD2. The CDR3 totals 14 residues. Germline values: CDR1 MNHNY, CDR2 SVGAGI (reference sequence). The J segment lost 6 bases and the V segment lost 2 bases, leaving 7 bases of the junction unmatched. The CDR3 nucleotides read TGTGCCAGCAGTTACGGGGGGGGTCGAGGCGAGCAGTACTTC. Its protein is CASSYGGGRGEQYF.

The chain uses TRBV4-1 and TRBJ2-3; 7 positions agree with TRBD1. Germline trimming cut 5 bases from V and 4 bases from J; bases unmatched to any gene: 9. The CDR3 is 15 residues long. Germline CDR1 and CDR2: MGHRA and YSYEKL. The CDR3 nucleotides read TGCGCCAGCAGCGCTCTGGACAGGACAGCAGATACGCAGTATTTT. It is translated as CASSALDRTADTQYF.

The V call is TRBV11-2, the J call TRBJ2-7; 10 bases are a match to TRBD2. V shed 4 bases, J shed 9 bases, and the junction held 12 bases outside the gene matches. Germline CDR1 is SGHAT and CDR2 is FQNNGV. The CDR3 covers 15 residues. The CDR3 spells CASSSLSGGAVGQYF. The DNA of the CDR3 is TGTGCCAGCAGCTCCTTGAGCGGGGGGGCCGTCGGGCAGTACTTC.

The chain is built from TRBV6-1 and TRBJ1-2; D not certain. CDR3 size: 13 residues. Germline V gives CDR1 MNHNS, CDR2 SASEGT. The V gene lost 0 bases and the J gene lost 3 bases, with 5 bases spanning the gap. The CDR3 reads CASSEAGDYGYTF. The DNA for the CDR3 is TGTGCCAGCAGTGAAGCGGGAGACTATGGCTACACCTTC.

The chain couples TRBV6-1 to TRBJ2-1; no definite D call. The CDR3 runs 11 residues. The V gene's germline CDR1 is MNHNS and CDR2 SASEGT. The ends were cut back, 5 bases at V and 8 bases at J, with 7 bases in the middle. The CDR3 DNA follows: TGTGCCAGCAGTCGGACGGATGAGCAGTTCTTC. Protein sequence: CASSRTDEQFF.

The CDR3 loop is CASSWMGANYGYTF. CDR3 DNA sequence: TGTGCCAGCAGCTGGATGGGGGCTAACTATGGCTACACCTTC. The rearrangement uses TRBV5-5 and TRBJ1-2, with a tentative D call TRBD1 (5 bases). The CDR3 runs to 14 residues. V gave up 3 bases and J gave up 0 bases, with 9 bases separating them. Germline V gene sequence: CDR1 SGHKS, CDR2 YYEKEE (reference sequence).